This paragraph reports one T cell receptor beta chain. Under the authors' procedure: Filtering differed since immunoSEQ provided only junctions, with no quality scores. The repertoire was sequenced with immunoSEQ multiplex PCR; TCRdb's copy has only in-frame clones and lacks some. V and J calls and clone size follow that table, whereas D and trimming were derived from the DNA. The repertoire has 550,000 to 600,000 clones, just over 75% of them found once; the top ten carry 9.5% to 15%. The CDR3 is 13 residues long. V gave up 0 bases and J gave up 3 bases, with 5 bases separating them. CDR1 and CDR2 (germline): LNHDA, SQIVND (reference sequence). The record originates from a study of shared clonotypes between healthy human individuals.

The sequenced material came from PBMCs. This chain links TRBV19 with TRBJ1-1, with no clear D. The TCR was taken from a woman between 40 and 55 years old in good health. Some clones in this sample may be carry-over from other donors' samples. The DNA for the CDR3 is TGTGCCAGTAGTATAGATGGCTACACTGAAGCTTTCTTT. Translating it yields CASSIDGYTEAFF.